Shown below are 25 T cell receptor beta chains from a single sample sequenced in a study of T cell responses to AZD1222 COVID-19 vaccine (dated by TCRdb to the early 2020s). The library was obtained by the immunoSEQ multiplex PCR assay. In TCRdb, the immuneACCESS table is reduced to in-frame sequences with V and J assigned. These tables do not hold every clone; where another copy was compared, an unresolved V gene accounts for under half, and the others remain unexplained. Recorded for this sample are about 77,000 clones; around 90% of them occurred a single time. Of the sample, approximately 4.5% falls within the top ten clones. This sample's time point label indicates: about 28 days (+/-7) after the second vaccine dose. The sample here was peripheral blood, taken 28 days after the second AZD1222 dose. These TCRs come from an adult who received the AZD1222 COVID-19 vaccine.

This sequence joins TRBV28 and TRBJ1-5; no firm D call. The CDR3 runs 14 residues. Germline V gene lookup returns CDR1 MDHEN and CDR2 SYDVKM. Trimming stripped 5 bases from V and 1 base from J, with 9 bases between. The CDR3: CASSRGGSNQPQHF. CDR3 DNA sequence: TGTGCCAGCAGTCGGGGAGGGAGCAATCAGCCCCAGCATTTT. The full variable domain, rest sourced from reference TRBV28 and TRBJ1-5, is DVKVTQSSRYLVKRTGEKVFLECVQDMDHENMFWYRQDPGLGLRLIYFSYDVKMKEKGDIPEGYSVSREKKERFSLILESASTNQTSMYLCASSRGGSNQPQHFGDGTRLSIL.

The chain links TRBV7-7 to TRBJ2-7, with TRBD2 identical over 11 bases. The CDR3 has 15 residues. CDR1 and CDR2 (germline): SSHAT, FNYEAQ (reference sequence). Trimming cost V 5 bases and J 3 bases; bases outside gene matches: 6. The CDR3 DNA sequence: TGTGCCAGCAGCCCCGGGACTAGCGGAAGCTACGAGCAGTACTTC. Translating it yields CASSPGTSGSYEQYF.

The chain uses TRBV13 and TRBJ2-5; 15 positions agree with TRBD2. V lost 5 bases and J lost 5; bases outside the gene matches: 6. Germline V gives CDR1 PRHDT, CDR2 FYEKMQ (reference sequence). The CDR3 has 16 amino acids. The CDR3 region has the DNA TGTGCCAGCAGCCCGAGGACTAGCGGGAGGGGGGAGACCCAGTACTTC. It is translated as CASSPRTSGRGETQYF.

This rearrangement joins TRBV19 to TRBJ1-2; D is perhaps TRBD1 (6 bases). The germline V gene encodes CDR1 LNHDA and CDR2 SQIVND (reference sequence). Between the trimmed V and J ends, which lost 3 bases and 2 bases, there was a span of 7 bases. CDR3 length: 13 residues. The CDR3 bases are TGTGCCAGTAGTATGAGGGGGAACTATGGCTACACCTTC. This sequence encodes CASSMRGNYGYTF.

Details on this clone: One junction end disagrees with the germline gene, perhaps due to a read error. This chain uses TRBV5-1 with TRBJ1-6, with D perhaps TRBD1 (6 bases). The germline V gene has CDR1 SGHRS and CDR2 YFSETQ. The CDR3 runs 14 residues. CDR3 coding DNA: TGCGCCAGCAGCACGGACAGTTACGATTCGCCCCTCCACTTT. Protein sequence: CASSTDSYDSPLHF.

The V gene is TRBV28, the J gene TRBJ1-2, with 9 bases aligning to TRBD1. Germline-derived CDR1 and CDR2 are MDHEN and SYDVKM. V was pared by 5 bases and J by 0 bases, with 4 bases of the junction left unmatched. The CDR3 contains 15 residues. This chain's CDR3 is CASSLTGGANYGYTF. The CDR3 bases are TGTGCCAGCAGTCTAACAGGGGGCGCTAACTATGGCTACACCTTC.

This chain uses TRBV5-1 with TRBJ2-7; 11 bases map to TRBD2. The V and J ends lost 4 bases and 1 base, in that order; junction bases with no gene match: 7. The CDR3 sequence is 16 residues long. Germline CDR1 SGHRS, CDR2 YFSETQ. The CDR3 DNA reads TGCGCCAGCAGCACTAGCGGGAGTACGGGATCCTACGAGCAGTACTTC. This encodes CASSTSGSTGSYEQYF.

The rearrangement links TRBV6-1 to TRBJ2-1; TRBD2 is a possible D gene (5 bases). Germline V lookup: CDR1 MNHNS, CDR2 SASEGT. The length of the CDR3 is 15 residues. V gave up 0 bases and J gave up 9 bases, with 15 bases separating them. CDR3 DNA sequence: TGTGCCAGCAGTGAAGCGAGGGTAGGTCTGGCTGAGCAGTTCTTC. The encoded protein is CASSEARVGLAEQFF.

This chain connects TRBV11-2 to TRBJ1-1; D remains ambiguous. The CDR3 sequence is 13 residues long. Germline assignment: CDR1 SGHAT and CDR2 FQNNGV. V was clipped by 5 bases and J by 2 bases, with 9 bases between them. The CDR3 nucleotides read TGTGCCAGCAGCCCGGGGAGAAACACTGAAGCTTTCTTT. It is translated as CASSPGRNTEAFF.

This clone was counted only a few times. The genes are TRBV7-2 and TRBJ1-2; possibly TRBD1 for D (5 bases). CDR1 SGHTA and CDR2 FQGNSA come from the germline V gene. This CDR3 region has 14 residues. The V gene lost 5 bases and the J gene lost 7 bases, with 17 bases spanning the gap. CDR3 loop: CASSPKTVGSGYTF. CDR3 nucleotide sequence: TGTGCCAGCAGCCCGAAGACAGTGGGAAGTGGCTACACCTTC.

V gene TRBV7-8 combines with J gene TRBJ2-1; TRBD2 matches at 11 bases. The germline V gene encodes CDR1 SGHVS and CDR2 FQNEAQ. V trimming: 2 bases; J trimming: 8 bases; junction bases outside the gene matches: 8. This CDR3 spans 16 amino acids. The CDR3 sequence is CASSLRASGRIYEQFF. The CDR3 DNA reads as TGTGCCAGCAGCTTAAGAGCTAGCGGGAGGATCTATGAGCAGTTCTTC.

CDR3 residues: CASSSGLHEQFF. The CDR3 nucleotides are TGTGCCAGCAGTTCCGGACTCCATGAGCAGTTCTTC. V usage is TRBV6-2 or TRBV6-3 and J usage is TRBJ2-1, with D possibly being TRBD2 (5 bases). Trimming took 4 bases from V and 8 from J, leaving 9 bases between them. The germline V gene encodes CDR1 MNHEY and CDR2 SVGEGT. The length of the CDR3 is 12 residues.

This chain connects TRBV6-5 to TRBJ1-2; D gene uncertain. This CDR3 contains 15 residues. Trimming pared 2 bases from V and 2 bases from J, leaving 12 bases between. Germline V gene data show CDR1 as MNHEY and CDR2 as SVGAGI. CDR3 in amino acids: CASSYLTEGNYGYTF. CDR3 in DNA: TGTGCCAGCAGTTACCTCACGGAGGGAAACTATGGCTACACCTTC.

The gene calls are TRBV4-1 and TRBJ1-1; D is unclear. CDR3 size: 15 residues. The germline CDR1 and CDR2 sequences are MGHRA and YSYEKL. V gave up 5 bases and J gave up 3 bases, with 16 bases separating them. The CDR3 coding sequence is TGCGCCAGCAGCATACGTGGACTTCGGGACACTGAAGCTTTCTTT. Translated, it gives CASSIRGLRDTEAFF.

V is TRBV19 and J is TRBJ2-7, with TRBD2 matching 12 bases. In germline, CDR1 is LNHDA, CDR2 SQIVND (reference sequence). The CDR3 totals 15 residues. Trimming at V came to 5 bases and at J to 1 base, leaving 3 bases not matched to a gene. CDR3: CASSLGLAGSYEQYF. The CDR3 nucleotides read TGTGCCAGTAGTCTTGGACTAGCGGGATCCTACGAGCAGTACTTC.

The genes are TRBV19 and TRBJ1-2, with 8 bases fitting TRBD1. Germline values: CDR1 LNHDA, CDR2 SQIVND (reference sequence). The junction had 17 bases not matched to a gene; V was cut back by 6 bases and J by 5 bases. The CDR3 length is 17 residues. The CDR3 protein is CASRRSGQGLMIYGYTF. Here the CDR3 DNA reads TGTGCCAGTAGGCGGTCCGGACAGGGCCTTATGATTTATGGCTACACCTTC.

This chain links TRBV10-1 with TRBJ1-1; D gene unclear. In germline, CDR1 is WNHNN, CDR2 SYGVQD (reference sequence). The CDR3 runs to 12 residues. V was trimmed by 4 bases and J by 1 base, leaving 4 bases between them. This CDR3 is CASSAGNTEAFF. Written as DNA, the CDR3 is TGCGCCAGCAGTGCCGGGAACACTGAAGCTTTCTTT.

The chain uses TRBV7-9 and TRBJ1-5; 10 bases map to TRBD1. This CDR3 is built from 17 residues. The V gene's germline CDR1 is SEHNR and CDR2 FQNEAQ (reference sequence). The V gene end was trimmed by 0 bases and the J gene end by 2 bases; junction bases not matched to a gene: 4. The CDR3 sequence: CASSLAGTGERNQPQHF. The CDR3 nucleotides read TGTGCCAGCAGCTTAGCCGGGACAGGGGAGCGCAATCAGCCCCAGCATTTT.

This sequence joins TRBV24-1 and TRBJ2-3; perhaps TRBD2 as D (5 bases). This CDR3 is built from 19 residues. Between the trimmed V and J ends, which lost 1 base and 0 bases, there was a span of 19 bases. CDR1 and CDR2 (germline): KGHDR, SFDVKD. In nucleotides, the CDR3 is TGTGCCACCAGTGATTTTGCGGGCAGTCCTTTGGGTAGCACAGATACGCAGTATTTT. Its protein is CATSDFAGSPLGSTDTQYF.

This chain uses TRBV5-1 with TRBJ2-1; D unresolved. Trimming removed 0 bases at V and 7 bases at J, with 8 bases between. The germline V gene has CDR1 SGHRS and CDR2 YFSETQ. The CDR3 runs to 13 residues. The CDR3 DNA is TGCGCCAGCAGCTTGGGGCGGATTAATGAGCAGTTCTTC. Protein product: CASSLGRINEQFF.

This clone has only one observation. The chain couples TRBV29-1 to TRBJ1-3; D gene uncertain. Trimming stripped 4 bases from V and 2 bases from J, with 6 bases between. Germline lookup yields CDR1 SQVTM and CDR2 ANQGSEA. This CDR3 comprises 12 residues. This CDR3 is CSVVDPGNTIYF. The CDR3 nucleotides are TGCAGCGTTGTTGATCCTGGAAACACCATATATTTT.

The genes are TRBV5-4 and TRBJ2-2; D call uncertain. This CDR3 is 14 amino acids long. The V gene's germline CDR1 is SGHNT and CDR2 YYREEE (reference sequence). The V gene lost 0 bases and the J gene lost 6 bases, with 9 bases spanning the gap. The CDR3 DNA sequence: TGTGCCAGCAGCTTGGTTGTGGGCTCCGGGGAGCTGTTTTTT. This codes for CASSLVVGSGELFF. Together with reference TRBV5-4 and TRBJ2-2, the CDR3 gives the full variable domain: ETGVTQSPTHLIKTRGQQVTLRCSSQSGHNTVSWYQQALGQGPQFIFQYYREEENGRGNFPPRFSGLQFPNYSSELNVNALELDDSALYLCASSLVVGSGELFFGEGSRLTVL.

The chain joins TRBV5-1 to TRBJ1-2; D is possibly TRBD1 (6 bases). V was pared by 4 bases and J by 1 base, with 14 bases between. This CDR3 is 15 amino acids long. Germline loops: CDR1 SGHRS, CDR2 YFSETQ. CDR3 nucleotides: TGCGCCAGCAGCGTGGATAGGGGGGGTAACTATGGCTACACCTTC. Amino acids: CASSVDRGGNYGYTF.

The rearrangement links TRBV2 to TRBJ1-4, with no clear D. Trimming cost V 4 bases and J 8 bases, with 11 bases left between them. CDR1 and CDR2 from the germline V gene are SNHLY and FYNNEI. The CDR3 consists of 13 residues. The CDR3 nucleotides read TGTGCCAGCAGTGGAGTTGCGGGGGAAAAACTGTTTTTT. Its protein product is CASSGVAGEKLFF. Using reference TRBV2 and TRBJ1-4 for the parts outside the CDR3, the full variable domain is EPEVTQTPSHQVTQMGQEVILRCVPISNHLYFYWYRQILGQKVEFLVSFYNNEISEKSEIFDDQFSVERPDGSNFTLKIRSTKLEDSAMYFCASSGVAGEKLFFGSGTQLSVL.

The chain joins TRBV10-3 to TRBJ1-1; D perhaps matches TRBD1 (5 bases). V lost 6 bases and J 1 base, leaving 15 bases between the germline ends. The CDR3 spans 15 residues. Germline CDR1 is ENHRY and CDR2 is SYGVKD. CDR3 nucleotide sequence: TGTGCCATCAGCGACCCTCGGGGGGGGAACACTGAAGCTTTCTTT. The encoded protein is CAISDPRGGNTEAFF.